This TCR beta chain was sequenced during a study of blood T cell repertoires in COVID-19. Across the whole study: Material from acute and convalescent COVID-19 was sourced from the United States, Italy and Spain. PBMCs, B-cell-depleted T cells, or T cells provided the cDNA or gDNA that made up the material.

In the original processing: Counts of nucleated cells, estimated from reference gene primer amplification, were obtained. The table came from immunoSEQ multiplex PCR; TCRdb's copy has only in-frame clones and leaves some out. D and trimming come from the DNA, and the V and J calls and clone size come from that table. This sample has fewer than 300,000 clones, with 70% to 90% found just once. The germline CDR1 and CDR2 sequences are SGHKS and YYEKEE (reference sequence). The CDR3 sequence is 14 residues long. With 0 bases removed from V and 2 bases from J, the gap between germline ends came to 9 bases.

Material: peripheral blood. The V call is TRBV5-5, the J call TRBJ2-7; D may be TRBD1 (5 bases). The clonotype was recovered from a woman between 40 and 55 years old who had recovered from COVID-19. The CDR3 region is CASSLGQGAYEQYV. In DNA, the CDR3 is TGTGCCAGCAGCTTGGGCCAGGGCGCCTACGAGCAGTACGTC.